The rows below give T cell receptor beta chains drawn from one sample of a study of glioma-infiltrating T cells. TCRdb reprocessed the multiplex PCR reads with MiXCR, giving one entry per CDR3 protein. The sample holds 35,000 to 45,000 distinct CDR3 sequences, about 22% seen once. Sequenced material: glioma tissue, nonneoplastic brain tissue, or PBMCs (not recorded which). These receptors were collected from a human donor with low-grade glioma or glioblastoma, undergoing nonglioma brain surgery, or in good health (not recorded which). CDR3s include the opening cysteine and the closing phenylalanine or tryptophan. The order of the fields is CDR3 DNA, CDR3 protein, V gene, J gene, D gene, clone size. The D gene is left open where the match is weak. Rows give clone size only sometimes, using once, few, many, or a class for an expanded clone.

TGTGCCAGCAGTTTGACAGTCCAAGAGACCCAGTACTTC,CASSLTVQETQYF,TRBV28,TRBJ2-5,NA,many
TGTGCCAGCAGCATCGGGGCCGCAGATACGCAGTATTTT,CASSIGAADTQYF,TRBV28,TRBJ2-3,NA,many
TGCAGTGCTAGAGACTTCCGACAGGGCAATCAGCCCCAGCATTTT,CSARDFRQGNQPQHF,TRBV20-1,TRBJ1-5,NA,many
TGTGCCAGCAGCCTGGACCAGGCAGATACGCAGTATTTT,CASSLDQADTQYF,TRBV7-3,TRBJ2-3,NA,many
TGTGCCAGCAGCTGGGGCCAGTTTTATGGCTACACCTTC,CASSWGQFYGYTF,TRBV7-2,TRBJ1-2,NA,many
TGTGCCAGCAGTTTATGGGCAGGATACGACATTCAGTACTTC,CASSLWAGYDIQYF,TRBV12-3/TRBV12-4,TRBJ2-4,NA,NA
TGTGCCAGCAGGGACAGGTCAATAAGCGCCGGGGAGCTGTTTTTT,CASRDRSISAGELFF,TRBV2,TRBJ2-2,TRBD1,few
TGCAGTGCTATCTCGCGGGACAGGCCGTTTGAGGCGAAACTGTTTTTT,CSAISRDRPFEAKLFF,TRBV20-1,TRBJ1-4,TRBD1,many
TGTGCCAGCAGCGAAAGCCGGGAGGTGCAGTACTTC,CASSESREVQYF,TRBV11-2,TRBJ2-7,TRBD2,NA
TGTGCCAGCAGTTTGGAGGGACAGGCTTCTTCTGGAAACACCATATATTTT,CASSLEGQASSGNTIYF,TRBV6-1,TRBJ1-3,TRBD1,many
TGCAGCGTTGGGACAGGGGCTGGCAATGAGCAGTTCTTC,CSVGTGAGNEQFF,TRBV29-1,TRBJ2-1,TRBD1,few
TGTGCTAGCAGCAGGGACGGTCGCACAGATACGCAGTATTTT,CASSRDGRTDTQYF,TRBV7-7,TRBJ2-3,NA,many
TGTGCCAGCAGCTTAACCCCAAACTACTTAGATACGCAGTATTTT,CASSLTPNYLDTQYF,TRBV7-6,TRBJ2-3,NA,many
TGTGCCAGCAGCTGGGAGCGGAACTACAATGAGCAGTTCTTC,CASSWERNYNEQFF,TRBV5-5,TRBJ2-1,NA,NA